A selection of T cell receptor beta chains follows, all from one sample in a study of cytomegalovirus exposure and HLA in healthy donors. Produced via immunoSEQ multiplex PCR; TCRdb's table is partial and in-frame only. The top ten clones hold under 5.5% of a sample with over 100,000 clones, more than 70% of them seen once. Sequencing was carried out using PBMCs. The receptor set was obtained from a man aged 50 to 60 in good health and CMV-seropositive. Both conserved end residues are part of each CDR3. Each record gives: J gene, V gene, D gene, clone size, CDR3 protein, CDR3 DNA. A D gene is named only where the DNA matches it firmly. Clone size is given for some rows only: seen once, a few or many times, or a class if the clone is expanded.

J: TRBJ2-1
V: TRBV28
D: NA
size: few
CDR3: CASSLEGEQFF
DNA: TGTGCCAGCAGTTTGGAGGGCGAGCAGTTCTTC

J: TRBJ2-3
V: TRBV6-1
D: NA
size: NA
CDR3: CASSGIVVTQYF
DNA: TGTGCCAGCAGTGGCATAGTTGTAACGCAGTATTTT

J: TRBJ2-5
V: TRBV4-1
D: NA
size: NA
CDR3: CASSQDKKTQYF
DNA: TGCGCCAGCAGCCAAGATAAAAAGACCCAGTACTTC

J: TRBJ1-1
V: TRBV6-1
D: NA
size: few
CDR3: CASRAGTSLNTEAFF
DNA: TGTGCCAGCAGGGCCGGGACAAGCCTGAACACTGAAGCTTTCTTT

J: TRBJ2-2
V: TRBV5-1
D: TRBD1
size: NA
CDR3: CASSYDRGLVGELFF
DNA: TGCGCCAGCAGCTACGACAGGGGGCTCGTCGGGGAGCTGTTTTTT

J: TRBJ1-4
V: TRBV6-1
D: TRBD1
size: NA
CDR3: CASSEHRGTNEKLFF
DNA: TGTGCCAGCAGTGAACACAGGGGAACTAATGAAAAACTGTTTTTT

J: TRBJ1-6
V: TRBV6-5
D: TRBD1
size: few
CDR3: CASSYGSGTGNSPLHF
DNA: TGTGCCAGCAGTTACGGGTCTGGGACAGGGAATTCACCCCTCCACTTT

J: TRBJ2-2
V: TRBV9
D: TRBD1
size: NA
CDR3: CASSATGGTIGELFF
DNA: TGTGCCAGCAGCGCCACAGGGGGCACAATCGGGGAGCTGTTTTTT

J: TRBJ1-5
V: TRBV19
D: TRBD1
size: NA
CDR3: CASREGTGAHQPQHF
DNA: TGTGCCAGTAGAGAAGGGACAGGGGCCCATCAGCCCCAGCATTTT

J: TRBJ2-7
V: TRBV18
D: TRBD1
size: once
CDR3: CASSRDSAYEQYF
DNA: TGTGCCAGCTCCCGGGACAGTGCCTACGAGCAGTACTTC

J: TRBJ2-7
V: TRBV29-1
D: NA
size: once
CDR3: CSPAGIGEQYF
DNA: TGCAGCCCGGCAGGGATTGGCGAGCAGTACTTC

J: TRBJ2-1
V: TRBV19
D: TRBD1
size: NA
CDR3: CASRTGQGFGNEQFF
DNA: TGTGCCAGTAGGACGGGACAGGGGTTCGGGAATGAGCAGTTCTTC

J: TRBJ2-1
V: TRBV9
D: TRBD2
size: NA
CDR3: CASSPAPLAGFSNEQFF
DNA: TGTGCCAGCAGCCCCGCCCCACTAGCGGGATTTTCCAATGAGCAGTTCTTC

J: TRBJ1-2
V: TRBV18
D: TRBD1
size: NA
CDR3: CASSPGKGQLYGYTF
DNA: TGTGCCAGCTCACCGGGTAAGGGACAGCTCTATGGCTACACCTTC

J: TRBJ2-1
V: TRBV9
D: TRBD2
size: NA
CDR3: CASSLSWLAGVDYNEQFF
DNA: TGTGCCAGCAGCCTTTCATGGCTAGCGGGAGTAGACTACAATGAGCAGTTCTTC

J: TRBJ1-3
V: TRBV2
D: NA
size: NA
CDR3: CASRSAGNTIYF
DNA: TGTGCCAGCAGGTCTGCTGGAAACACCATATATTTT

J: TRBJ2-3
V: TRBV10-3
D: NA
size: NA
CDR3: CAISDAPGANTQYF
DNA: TGTGCCATCAGTGACGCCCCAGGGGCTAATACGCAGTATTTT

J: TRBJ1-2
V: TRBV6-1
D: TRBD1
size: NA
CDR3: CASSEEGGQGYGYTF
DNA: TGTGCCAGCAGTGAAGAGGGGGGACAGGGCTATGGCTACACCTTC

J: TRBJ1-2
V: TRBV5-6
D: NA
size: NA
CDR3: CASSDRQEIYGYTF
DNA: TGTGCCAGCAGCGATAGACAGGAGATCTATGGCTACACCTTC

J: TRBJ2-5
V: TRBV5-4
D: TRBD1
size: NA
CDR3: CASSLNPRAGQGALETQYF
DNA: TGTGCCAGCAGCCTCAACCCCAGGGCGGGACAGGGGGCCTTGGAGACCCAGTACTTC

J: TRBJ1-4
V: TRBV6-1
D: NA
size: few
CDR3: CASSASPTGRNEKLFF
DNA: TGTGCCAGCAGTGCCTCCCCAACAGGGCGAAATGAAAAACTGTTTTTT

J: TRBJ1-2
V: TRBV14
D: TRBD1
size: once
CDR3: CASSQDRGDYGYTF
DNA: TGTGCCAGCAGCCAAGACAGGGGGGACTATGGCTACACCTTC

J: TRBJ1-1
V: TRBV6-5
D: NA
size: few
CDR3: CASSYRQNTEAFF
DNA: TGTGCCAGCAGTTACAGACAGAACACTGAAGCTTTCTTT

J: TRBJ2-7
V: TRBV5-1
D: TRBD1
size: NA
CDR3: CASSWGQGGEQYF
DNA: TGCGCCAGCAGCTGGGGACAGGGTGGGGAGCAGTACTTC

J: TRBJ2-7
V: TRBV7-8
D: NA
size: few
CDR3: CASSLRLTGEQYF
DNA: TGTGCCAGCAGCCTAAGGCTAACAGGGGAGCAGTACTTC

J: TRBJ2-1
V: TRBV7-2
D: NA
size: once
CDR3: CAEGTISHNEQFF
DNA: TGTGCCGAAGGGACAATTTCCCACAATGAGCAGTTCTTC

J: TRBJ1-2
V: TRBV5-4
D: NA
size: NA
CDR3: CAITVPGSYGYTF
DNA: TGTGCCATCACTGTTCCCGGGTCATATGGCTACACCTTC

J: TRBJ2-1
V: TRBV11-3
D: TRBD2
size: NA
CDR3: CASTPGGFPYNEQFF
DNA: TGTGCCAGCACCCCCGGGGGGTTCCCCTACAATGAGCAGTTCTTC

J: TRBJ1-1
V: TRBV5-4
D: TRBD1
size: few
CDR3: CASSRGQVNTEAFF
DNA: TGTGCCAGCAGCCGGGGACAGGTGAACACTGAAGCTTTCTTT

J: TRBJ1-6
V: TRBV4-3
D: NA
size: NA
CDR3: CASSMQRTVYNSPLHF
DNA: TGCGCCAGCAGTATGCAACGAACAGTTTATAATTCACCCCTCCACTTT

J: TRBJ2-7
V: TRBV13
D: TRBD1
size: NA
CDR3: CASSSDRGSYEQYF
DNA: TGTGCCAGCAGCTCAGACAGGGGGTCCTACGAGCAGTACTTC

J: TRBJ1-2
V: TRBV15
D: NA
size: NA
CDR3: CATSRDLSVSSSRRGYTF
DNA: TGTGCCACCAGCAGAGATTTATCAGTCTCTTCTTCTAGGCGAGGCTACACCTTC

J: TRBJ1-3
V: TRBV9
D: NA
size: NA
CDR3: CASSEDSPGPSGNTIYF
DNA: TGTGCCAGCAGCGAGGACTCTCCCGGGCCCTCTGGAAACACCATATATTTT